This T cell receptor beta chain is from a study of T-cell reconstitution after alpha-beta-depleted transplantation in children. Overall study results and limits: T-cell numbers and diversity one year post-transplant derived largely from freshly generated T cells. The study reportedly traced alpha-beta T cells about two months after transplant to several hundred expanded graft clones. Where some patients showed high TCRbeta diversity at day 60, it came from recipient T cells and thymic progenitors that had survived.

TCRbeta library preparation incorporated unique molecular identifiers. TCRdb re-called the PCR reads through MiXCR, storing one row per CDR3 protein. The top ten clones hold about two fifths of a sample with fewer than 250,000 distinct CDR3 sequences, around a sixth of them seen once. With respect to this clonotype: The target antigen is unknown.

The CDR3 is 14 residues long. Deletions cut 0 bases from V and 5 bases from J, with 7 bases between. The rearrangement uses TRBV12-3 or TRBV12-4 and TRBJ2-2, with no clear D. Here the sequenced sample was PBMCs, mostly from graft donor cells, taken 360 days after TCRalphabeta/CD19-depleted stem cell transplant. This TCR came from a male patient between 2 and 15 years old who had a stem cell transplant for acute lymphoblastic leukemia, so the T cells may come from the graft donor. CDR3 residues: CASSLAPPTGELFF. The CDR3 DNA reads TGTGCCAGCAGTTTAGCACCACCTACCGGGGAGCTGTTTTTT.